Sequencing of this TCR beta chain was carried out in a study of identical twins. Germline V gives CDR1 ENHRY, CDR2 SYGVKD. The CDR3 sequence is 15 residues long. The V end was cut by 4 bases, the J end by 3 bases, with 13 bases between. Template switching added a universal primer site; cDNA carried unique molecular identifiers. In TCRdb, the 5' RACE reads were re-called with MiXCR into one record per CDR3 protein. The sample consists of approximately 680,000 distinct CDR3 sequences, around 7.5% of them appearing once. These sequences were also reported in another study, on yellow fever vaccine responses in identical twins. That investigation notes: Twins' vaccine T cell response reportedly seemed partly convergent, partly personalized.

The TCR comes from a woman aged 18-29 years in good health. Sequenced input: PBMCs. The chain uses TRBV10-3 and TRBJ2-1, with D possibly called TRBD1 or TRBD2 (6 bases each). DNA for the CDR3: TGTGCCATCAGTGTGAAGGGGGGAATCTACAATGAGCAGTTCTTC. Protein: CAISVKGGIYNEQFF.